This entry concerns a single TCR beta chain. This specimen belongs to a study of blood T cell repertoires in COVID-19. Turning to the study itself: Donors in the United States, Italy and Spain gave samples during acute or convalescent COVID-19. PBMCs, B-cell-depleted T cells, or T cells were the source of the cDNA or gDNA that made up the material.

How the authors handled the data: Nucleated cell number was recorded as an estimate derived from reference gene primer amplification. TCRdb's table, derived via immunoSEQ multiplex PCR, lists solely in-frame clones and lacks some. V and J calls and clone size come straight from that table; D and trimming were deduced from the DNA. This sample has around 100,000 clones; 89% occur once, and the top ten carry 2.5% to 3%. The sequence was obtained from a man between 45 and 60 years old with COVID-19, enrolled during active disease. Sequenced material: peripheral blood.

CDR3 residues: CASSLWDYSGQNTEAFF. CDR3 DNA sequence: TGTGCCAGCAGTTTATGGGATTACTCGGGACAGAACACTGAAGCTTTCTTT. The chain recombines TRBV28 with TRBJ1-1; D might be TRBD1 (6 bases). This CDR3 contains 17 residues. With 0 bases removed from V and 1 base from J, the gap between germline ends came to 15 bases. Per the germline V gene, CDR1 is MDHEN and CDR2 is SYDVKM.